Presented here are 32 T cell receptor beta chains from one specimen sequenced in a study of T-cell reconstitution after alpha-beta-depleted transplantation in children. A TCRbeta library incorporating unique molecular identifiers was prepared. TCRdb processed the PCR reads anew with MiXCR; each CDR3 protein has one entry. The table shows hundreds of thousands of distinct CDR3 sequences, with under 20% occurring only once. Sequencing was performed on PBMCs, mostly from graft donor cells, taken 360 days after TCRalphabeta/CD19-depleted stem cell transplant. These receptors all stem from a male patient younger than 18 who had a stem cell transplant for acute lymphoblastic leukemia, so the T cells may come from the graft donor.

The rearrangement uses TRBV9 and TRBJ2-7; 13 nucleotides align to TRBD2. Looked up from germline, CDR1 is SGDLS and CDR2 is YYNGEE. J was trimmed by 4 bases and V by 0 bases; bases with no gene match: 10. This CDR3 spans 18 amino acids. The CDR3 nucleotides read TGTGCCAGCAGCGTAGGAGGACTAGCGGGAGAGGGTTGGTACGAGCAGTACTTC. The encoded protein is CASSVGGLAGEGWYEQYF.

This clonotype has at least ten counts. The chain has TRBV5-1 and TRBJ1-1; no reliable D call. Trimming left V 0 bases short and J 0 bases short, with 6 bases between. The CDR3 runs to 14 residues. Looked up from germline, CDR1 is SGHRS and CDR2 is YFSETQ. Written as DNA, the CDR3 is TGCGCCAGCAGCTTGGGCCAGGTGAACACTGAAGCTTTCTTT. Translation gives CASSLGQVNTEAFF.

This clonotype has only a few counts. The rearrangement joins TRBV27 to TRBJ1-2; D is perhaps TRBD1 (5 bases). The CDR3 is 15 residues long. Germline CDR1 MNHEY, CDR2 SMNVEV (reference sequence). With 3 bases removed from V and 6 bases from J, the gap between germline ends came to 17 bases. CDR3 amino acids: CASSFGAGLSNGYTF. Here the CDR3 DNA reads TGTGCCAGCAGTTTCGGGGCAGGCCTCTCGAATGGCTACACCTTC.

The table lists this clonotype with many counts. The chain links TRBV5-1 to TRBJ2-7; 7 bases map to TRBD1. This CDR3 spans 15 amino acids. From germline, CDR1 is SGHRS and CDR2 YFSETQ. The J segment lost 4 bases and the V segment lost 0 bases, leaving 7 bases of the junction unmatched. In DNA, the CDR3 is TGCGCCAGCAGCTTGGCCGTCAGGGGGAAATACGAGCAGTACTTC. Protein: CASSLAVRGKYEQYF.

The rearrangement joins TRBV7-8 to TRBJ2-7; no clear D gene. V was trimmed by 3 bases and J by 6 bases, leaving 27 bases between them. This CDR3 has 18 amino acids. Germline CDR1 reads SGHVS; CDR2 reads FQNEAQ. The CDR3 protein is CASSFARLLRRHRAEQYF. The CDR3 bases are TGTGCCAGCAGCTTTGCCCGTCTCTTACGTCGCCACCGGGCCGAGCAGTACTTC. Full variable domain (rest looked up from reference TRBV7-8 and TRBJ2-7): GAGVSQSPRYKVAKRGQDVALRCDPISGHVSLFWYQQALGQGPEFLTYFQNEAQLDKSGLPSDRFFAERPEGSVSTLKIQRTQQEDSAVYLCASSFARLLRRHRAEQYFGPGTRLTVT.

This clonotype appeared a few times. This sequence joins TRBV10-3 and TRBJ2-5; 9 bases are shared with TRBD2. Per germline, CDR1 ENHRY and CDR2 SYGVKD. CDR3 size: 20 residues. J was trimmed by 2 bases and V by 2 bases; bases with no gene match: 18. The CDR3 protein is CAISEPAGGRILRRQETQYF. DNA for the CDR3: TGTGCCATCAGTGAGCCCGCGGGAGGGAGGATCTTAAGGAGGCAAGAGACCCAGTACTTC.

This chain links TRBV18 with TRBJ2-7; 12 bases align to TRBD2. Germline V gene data show CDR1 as KGHSH and CDR2 as LQKENI. The CDR3 is made up of 15 amino acids. Germline trimming cut 1 base from V and 6 bases from J; bases unmatched to any gene: 4. Written as DNA, the CDR3 is TGTGCCAGCTCACCACGTCTAGCGGGAGGGGGCGAGCAGTACTTC. Its translation is CASSPRLAGGGEQYF. Full variable domain (missing parts from reference TRBV18 and TRBJ2-7): NAGVMQNPRHLVRRRGQEARLRCSPMKGHSHVYWYRQLPEEGLKFMVYLQKENIIDESGMPKERFSAEFPKEGPSILRIQQVVRGDSAAYFCASSPRLAGGGEQYFGPGTRLTVT.

This clonotype was recorded a few times. J is TRBJ1-1 and V is TRBV5-1; D call uncertain. The CDR3 runs 15 residues. Germline CDR1 reads SGHRS; CDR2 reads YFSETQ. Trimming took 0 bases from V and 6 from J, leaving 15 bases between them. The CDR3 nucleotides are TGCGCCAGCAGCTTGGCCGCCACCCTGCGCGCTGAAGCTTTCTTT. It yields the protein CASSLAATLRAEAFF.

This chain uses TRBV5-6 with TRBJ1-1; D not resolved. The CDR3 spans 15 residues. In germline, CDR1 is SGHDT, CDR2 YYEEEE. Trimming left V 1 base short and J 0 bases short, with 10 bases between. In DNA form, the CDR3 reads TGTGCCAGCAGCTTGTACAGCCGACTGAACACTGAAGCTTTCTTT. This sequence encodes CASSLYSRLNTEAFF.

This clonotype has a handful of counts. V usage is TRBV7-7 and J usage is TRBJ2-1; weak D call: TRBD2 (7 bases). This CDR3 comprises 14 residues. V was shortened by 5 bases and J by 9 bases, with 17 bases between the two germline ends. From germline, CDR1 is SSHAT and CDR2 FNYEAQ (reference sequence). The CDR3 protein is CASSKDLGGGEQFF. The CDR3 DNA sequence: TGTGCCAGCAGCAAAGATCTAGGGGGGGGTGAGCAGTTCTTC.

This clonotype was seen a handful of times. This sequence joins TRBV29-1 and TRBJ1-5, with unresolved D. The CDR3 contains 15 residues. V was shortened by 4 bases and J by 0 bases, with 13 bases between the two germline ends. Germline-derived CDR1 and CDR2 are SQVTM and ANQGSEA. The CDR3 loop reads CSVVLAWDSNQPQHF. The CDR3 DNA reads TGCAGCGTTGTGCTTGCTTGGGATAGCAATCAGCCCCAGCATTTT.

This clonotype turned up a few times. The rearrangement links TRBV6-1 to TRBJ2-7, with D tentatively TRBD2 (6 bases). The CDR3 is 16 residues long. Trimming stripped 2 bases from V and 5 bases from J, with 19 bases between. Germline CDR1 and CDR2: MNHNS and SASEGT. The CDR3 region has the DNA TGTGCCAGCAGTGAAATGCGGAGGGTAGCTTTTGACGAGCAGTACTTC. It translates to CASSEMRRVAFDEQYF.

This clonotype was picked up a small number of times. This chain uses TRBV7-9 with TRBJ1-6; unclear D gene. Germline V gives CDR1 SEHNR, CDR2 FQNEAQ (reference sequence). Trimming took off 6 bases at V and 4 bases at J, with 16 bases between the two ends. CDR3 length: 16 amino acids. CDR3 in DNA: TGTGCCAGCAGGCCCTCTCGGACGGCATATAATTCACCCCTCCACTTT. Amino acid sequence: CASRPSRTAYNSPLHF.

This chain links TRBV4-1 with TRBJ2-1, with 10 bases lining up with TRBD2. The CDR3 is made up of 20 amino acids. The junction had 18 bases not matched to a gene; V was cut back by 4 bases and J by 3 bases. The germline gives CDR1 MGHRA, CDR2 YSYEKL. DNA of the CDR3: TGCGCCAGCAGCCCCGTGGTATGGACTAGCGGTTCCACCCGCTACAATGAGCAGTTCTTC. This translates into CASSPVVWTSGSTRYNEQFF.

The table lists this clonotype with many counts. The gene calls are TRBV28 and TRBJ1-3; TRBD1 matches at 11 bases. CDR3 size: 17 residues. In germline, CDR1 is MDHEN, CDR2 SYDVKM. V lost 3 bases, J lost 0 bases, and 4 bases stayed unmatched. CDR3 residues: CASSFRTGGASGNTIYF. DNA of the CDR3: TGTGCCAGCAGTTTCCGGACAGGGGGCGCCTCTGGAAACACCATATATTTT.

V usage is TRBV18 and J usage is TRBJ2-6, with D maybe TRBD2 (5 bases). CDR3 length: 18 amino acids. Germline lookup yields CDR1 KGHSH and CDR2 LQKENI. Trimming cost V 3 bases and J 0 bases, with 15 bases left between them. The chain's CDR3 is CASSPGSYDFSGANVLTF. The CDR3 DNA reads TGTGCCAGCTCACCGGGGAGCTATGACTTCTCTGGGGCCAACGTCCTGACTTTC.

Comment on this clonotype: At one boundary the junction diverges from the germline segment, which might be a read error. The J gene is TRBJ2-5, the V gene TRBV7-9; the match to TRBD2 covers 13 bases. The length of the CDR3 is 15 residues. From germline, CDR1 is SEHNR and CDR2 FQNEAQ (reference sequence). CDR3 amino acids: CASSSGLAGVETQYF. Here the CDR3 DNA reads TGCGCCAGCAGCTCCGGACTAGCGGGAGTGGAGACCCAGTACTTC.

The V and J genes are TRBV20-1 and TRBJ2-5; possible D gene TRBD1, 6 bases. Looked up from germline, CDR1 is DFQATT and CDR2 is SNEGSKA (reference sequence). Deletions cut 1 base from V and 6 bases from J, with 15 bases between. This CDR3 has 14 amino acids. The CDR3 DNA follows: TGCAGTGCTAGAGCCAACAGGGTTGCGAAGACCCAGTACTTC. It translates to CSARANRVAKTQYF.

This clonotype showed up just a few times. This sequence joins TRBV2 and TRBJ2-2; TRBD1 or TRBD2 may be the D gene (5 bases each). Germline CDR1 and CDR2: SNHLY and FYNNEI. Trimming stripped 6 bases from V and 7 bases from J, with 9 bases between. The CDR3 is 12 amino acids. CDR3 region: CASRGRFGELFF. The CDR3 nucleotides are TGTGCCAGCAGGGGACGGTTCGGGGAGCTGTTTTTT.

The rearrangement joins TRBV5-1 to TRBJ2-7; D remains ambiguous. V was cut by 3 bases and J by 0 bases, with 10 bases left in between. CDR1 is SGHRS and CDR2 is YFSETQ in the germline V gene. This CDR3 contains 14 residues. In DNA form, the CDR3 reads TGCGCCAGCAGCTACCTAGAGGCCTCCTACGAGCAGTACTTC. Encoded protein: CASSYLEASYEQYF.

This clonotype occurred a few times. The chain joins TRBV6-2 or TRBV6-3 to TRBJ2-2; TRBD2 aligns across 15 bases. The CDR3 is made up of 19 amino acids. The ends lost 0 bases at V and 5 bases at J; junction bases unmatched: 7. From germline, CDR1 is MNHEY and CDR2 SVGEGT. Written as DNA, the CDR3 is TGTGCCAGCAGTTACTCGTTCCCCGGGACTAGCGGGGGGACCGGGGAGCTGTTTTTT. Its translation is CASSYSFPGTSGGTGELFF.

V and J are TRBV11-3 and TRBJ2-1; 10 nucleotides agree with TRBD2. CDR3 size: 17 residues. The V gene's germline CDR1 is SGHNT and CDR2 YENEEA. Losses at the gene ends were 2 bases for V and 6 bases for J; bases not matched to a gene: 10. CDR3: CASSLSLWASGSNEQFF. The CDR3, as DNA: TGTGCCAGCAGCTTAAGTCTGTGGGCTAGCGGGAGCAATGAGCAGTTCTTC.

The sample holds a few counts of this clonotype. The chain recombines TRBV30 with TRBJ2-3; 7 nucleotides agree with TRBD2. The trim removed 0 bases at V and 4 bases at J, leaving 1 base unmatched. The CDR3 extends over 13 amino acids. Germline loops: CDR1 GTSNPN, CDR2 SVGIG (reference sequence). CDR3 loop: CAWSVGGADTQYF. For the CDR3, the DNA is TGTGCCTGGAGTGTTGGGGGGGCAGATACGCAGTATTTT.

The table lists this clonotype with a few counts. The chain has TRBV7-9 and TRBJ1-1; D remains unclear. This CDR3 has 13 amino acids. CDR1 is SEHNR and CDR2 is FQNEAQ in the germline V gene (reference sequence). Trimming left V 1 base short and J 4 bases short, with 7 bases between. The CDR3 loop is CASSLGQSTEAFF. The CDR3 DNA is TGTGCCAGCAGCTTAGGGCAGAGCACTGAAGCTTTCTTT.

This clonotype was detected a few times. The chain links TRBV7-3 to TRBJ2-3, with 10 positions matching TRBD2. This CDR3 is built from 16 residues. The germline CDR1 and CDR2 sequences are SGHTA and FQGTGA. J gave up 4 bases and V 5 bases, and 9 bases lay outside the gene matches. The CDR3 DNA sequence: TGTGCCAGCAGCCGCAGGACTAGCGGCGAATCAGATACGCAGTATTTT. Amino acid sequence: CASSRRTSGESDTQYF.

The sample holds one count of this clonotype. V is TRBV11-2 and J is TRBJ2-5; 16 bases line up with TRBD2. J was trimmed by 4 bases and V by 5 bases; bases with no gene match: 10. The germline gives CDR1 SGHAT, CDR2 FQNNGV. The CDR3 covers 18 residues. CDR3 DNA: TGTGCCAGCAGCCTCACACTGGGACTAGCGGGAGGGCCAGAGACCCAGTACTTC. Its protein product is CASSLTLGLAGGPETQYF.

The chain links TRBV27 to TRBJ2-3; D unresolved. Trimming removed 6 bases at V and 1 base at J, with 11 bases between. CDR1 is MNHEY and CDR2 is SMNVEV in the germline V gene (reference sequence). This CDR3 has 14 amino acids. CDR3 sequence reads: CASRKDLGTDTQYF. The CDR3 nucleotides read TGTGCCAGCAGGAAAGATCTAGGCACAGATACGCAGTATTTT.

The chain carries TRBV7-3 and TRBJ2-1; 8 positions agree with TRBD2. V gave up 4 bases and J gave up 2 bases; unmatched junction bases: 4. CDR1 and CDR2 from the germline V gene are SGHTA and FQGTGA. This CDR3 comprises 15 residues. Here the CDR3 reads CASSWGLVTYNEQFF. The CDR3 region has the DNA TGTGCCAGCAGCTGGGGACTAGTGACCTACAATGAGCAGTTCTTC.

Many counts were recorded for this clonotype. The chain is built from TRBV29-1 and TRBJ2-1; D unresolved. The ends were cut back, 7 bases at V and 2 bases at J, with 12 bases in the middle. CDR3 length: 13 residues. CDR1 SQVTM and CDR2 ANQGSEA come from the germline V gene. The CDR3 nucleotides read TGCAGCGCCTTCGGTCGGACCTACAATGAGCAGTTCTTC. The encoded protein is CSAFGRTYNEQFF.

The J gene is TRBJ2-3, the V gene TRBV5-6, with 8 bases fitting TRBD1. The CDR3 spans 15 residues. CDR1 and CDR2 (germline): SGHDT, YYEEEE. J gave up 5 bases and V 7 bases, and 12 bases lay outside the gene matches. In DNA form, the CDR3 reads TGTGCCAGCCGTTGGACAGGGAATAGGAAAGATACGCAGTATTTT. Translating it yields CASRWTGNRKDTQYF.

This clonotype was found a few times. The V gene is TRBV3-1, the J gene TRBJ2-3, with a weak D call TRBD2 (6 bases). Trimming shortened V by 0 bases and J by 6 bases, and 7 bases separated the two germline ends. This CDR3 has 13 amino acids. Germline loops: CDR1 LGHDT, CDR2 YNNKEL (reference sequence). CDR3 DNA: TGTGCCAGCAGCCAAGAAGGGAGGGATACGCAGTATTTT. Translation gives CASSQEGRDTQYF.

This clonotype was recorded at least ten times. The rearrangement links TRBV5-5 to TRBJ2-7; D perhaps matches TRBD2 (5 bases). The CDR3 spans 14 residues. Germline V gene data show CDR1 as SGHKS and CDR2 as YYEKEE (reference sequence). V dropped 1 base and J dropped 4 bases, with 12 bases sitting between them. CDR3 nucleotide sequence: TGTGCCAGCAGCTTGAGAGACTACAGTTACGAGCAGTACTTC. Protein: CASSLRDYSYEQYF.